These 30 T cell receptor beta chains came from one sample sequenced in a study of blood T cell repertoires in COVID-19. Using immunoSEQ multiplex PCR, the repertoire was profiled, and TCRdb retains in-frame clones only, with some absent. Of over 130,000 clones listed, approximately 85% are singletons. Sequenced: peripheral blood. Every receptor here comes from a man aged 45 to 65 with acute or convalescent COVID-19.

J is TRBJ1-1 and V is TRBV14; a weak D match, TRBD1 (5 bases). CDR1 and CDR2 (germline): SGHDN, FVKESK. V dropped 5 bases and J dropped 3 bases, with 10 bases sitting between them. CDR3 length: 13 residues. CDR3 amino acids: CASSFDSYTEAFF. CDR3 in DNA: TGTGCCAGCAGCTTTGACAGTTACACTGAAGCTTTCTTT.

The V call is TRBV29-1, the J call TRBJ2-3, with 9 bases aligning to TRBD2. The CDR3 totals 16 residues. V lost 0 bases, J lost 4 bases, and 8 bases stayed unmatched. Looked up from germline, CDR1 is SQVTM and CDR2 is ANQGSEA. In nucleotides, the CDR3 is TGCAGCGTTGAAGATAGGGCTAGCGGGGACCCAGATACGCAGTATTTT. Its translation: CSVEDRASGDPDTQYF.

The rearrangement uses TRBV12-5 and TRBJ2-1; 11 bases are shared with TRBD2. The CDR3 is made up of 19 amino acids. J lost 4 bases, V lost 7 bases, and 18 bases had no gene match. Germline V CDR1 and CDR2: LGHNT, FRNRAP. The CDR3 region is CASVLLTLAGGRLYNEQFF. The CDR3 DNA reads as TGTGCTAGTGTTTTACTAACGCTAGCGGGAGGTCGCCTATACAATGAGCAGTTCTTC.

For the CDR3, the DNA is TGTGCCAGAGGGGGTCCCAGCCCCGAAGCTTTCTTT. Translation: CARGGPSPEAFF. This rearrangement joins TRBV7-2 to TRBJ1-1, with D perhaps TRBD1 (6 bases). The CDR3 is 12 amino acids. V was pared by 9 bases and J by 8 bases, with 16 bases between. The germline CDR1 and CDR2 sequences are SGHTA and FQGNSA. The complete variable domain, with remaining parts taken from reference TRBV7-2 and TRBJ1-1, reads GAGVSQSPSNKVTEKGKDVELRCDPISGHTALYWYRQSLGQGLEFLIYFQGNSAPDKSGLPSDRFSAERTGGSVSTLTIQRTQQEDSAVYLCARGGPSPEAFFGQGTRLTVV.

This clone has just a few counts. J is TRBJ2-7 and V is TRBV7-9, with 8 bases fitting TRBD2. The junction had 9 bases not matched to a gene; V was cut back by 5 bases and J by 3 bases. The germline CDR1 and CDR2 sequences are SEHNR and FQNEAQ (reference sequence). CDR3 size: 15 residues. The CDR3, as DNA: TGTGCCAGCAGCCCCGGGCCTAGCGGGCTCTACGAGCAGTACTTC. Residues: CASSPGPSGLYEQYF.

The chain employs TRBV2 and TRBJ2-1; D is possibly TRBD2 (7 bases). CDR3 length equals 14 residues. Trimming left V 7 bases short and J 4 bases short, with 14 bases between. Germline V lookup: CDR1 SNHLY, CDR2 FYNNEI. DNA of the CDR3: TGTGCCAGCACCGAGGGGGGGGGATACAATGAGCAGTTCTTC. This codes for CASTEGGGYNEQFF.

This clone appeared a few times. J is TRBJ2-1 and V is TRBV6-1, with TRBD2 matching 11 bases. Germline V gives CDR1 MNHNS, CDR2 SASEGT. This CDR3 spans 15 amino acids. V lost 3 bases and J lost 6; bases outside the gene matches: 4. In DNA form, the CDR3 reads TGTGCCAGCAGTGAGGGACTAGCGGTCGGCAATGAGCAGTTCTTC. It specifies CASSEGLAVGNEQFF.

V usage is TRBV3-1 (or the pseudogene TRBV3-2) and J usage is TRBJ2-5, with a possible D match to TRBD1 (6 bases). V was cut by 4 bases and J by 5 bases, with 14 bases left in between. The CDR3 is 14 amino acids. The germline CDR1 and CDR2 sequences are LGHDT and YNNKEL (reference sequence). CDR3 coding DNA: TGTGCCAGCAGCCTTTGGCAGGGGTCCGAGACCCAGTACTTC. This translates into CASSLWQGSETQYF.

The CDR3 bases are TGTGCCAGCAAAGTCCCAACCGGGGAGACCCAGTACTTC. Protein product: CASKVPTGETQYF. The rearrangement links TRBV25-1 to TRBJ2-5; D not certain. The CDR3 runs to 13 residues. CDR1 and CDR2 (germline): MGHDK, SYGVNS. The V gene lost 7 bases and the J gene lost 5 bases, with 14 bases spanning the gap.

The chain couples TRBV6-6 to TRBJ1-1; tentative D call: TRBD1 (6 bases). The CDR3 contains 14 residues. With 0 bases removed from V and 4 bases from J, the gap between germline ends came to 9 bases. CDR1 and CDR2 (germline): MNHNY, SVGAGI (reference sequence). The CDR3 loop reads CASSYSQGLTEAFF. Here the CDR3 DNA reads TGTGCCAGCAGTTACTCTCAGGGGCTCACTGAAGCTTTCTTT.

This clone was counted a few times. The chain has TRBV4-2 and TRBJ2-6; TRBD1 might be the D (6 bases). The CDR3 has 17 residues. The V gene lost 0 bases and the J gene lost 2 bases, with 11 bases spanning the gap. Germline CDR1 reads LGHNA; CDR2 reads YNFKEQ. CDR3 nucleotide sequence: TGTGCCAGCAGCCAAGACAGGGGCGGTGCTGGGGCCAACGTCCTGACTTTC. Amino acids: CASSQDRGGAGANVLTF.

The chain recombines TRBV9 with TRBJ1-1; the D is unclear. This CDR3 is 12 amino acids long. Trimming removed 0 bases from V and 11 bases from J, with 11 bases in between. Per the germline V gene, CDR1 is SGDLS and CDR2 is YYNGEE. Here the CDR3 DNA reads TGTGCCAGCAGCGTAGGAGGAAGAACGGCTTTCTTT. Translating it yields CASSVGGRTAFF.

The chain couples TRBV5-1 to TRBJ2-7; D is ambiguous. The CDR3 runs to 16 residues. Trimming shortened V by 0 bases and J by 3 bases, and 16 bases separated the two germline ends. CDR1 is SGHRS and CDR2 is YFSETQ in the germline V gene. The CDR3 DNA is TGCGCCAGCAGCTTGGAGGCAGCCAGACTTAACTACGAGCAGTACTTC. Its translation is CASSLEAARLNYEQYF.

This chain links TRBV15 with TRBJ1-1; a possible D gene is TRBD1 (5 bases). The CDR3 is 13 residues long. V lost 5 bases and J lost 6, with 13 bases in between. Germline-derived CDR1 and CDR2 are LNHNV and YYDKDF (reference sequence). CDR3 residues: CATSGRQLPEAFF. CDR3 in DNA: TGTGCCACCAGCGGCCGACAGTTACCTGAAGCTTTCTTT.

The CDR3 bases are TGTGCCAGCAGCCCAGGGACTAGCGGGGGGCCTCGGACAGATACGCAGTATTTT. It codes for CASSPGTSGGPRTDTQYF. The chain recombines TRBV9 with TRBJ2-3; 15 bases agree with TRBD2. CDR1 SGDLS and CDR2 YYNGEE come from the germline V gene. V shed 4 bases, J shed 3 bases, and the junction held 9 bases outside the gene matches. The CDR3 runs to 18 residues.

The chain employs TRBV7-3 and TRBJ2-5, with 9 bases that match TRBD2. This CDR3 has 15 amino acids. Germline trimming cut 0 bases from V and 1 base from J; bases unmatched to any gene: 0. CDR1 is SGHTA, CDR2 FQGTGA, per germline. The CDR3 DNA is TGTGCCAGCAGCTTAACTAGCGGGGGCCAAGAGACCCAGTACTTC. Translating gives CASSLTSGGQETQYF. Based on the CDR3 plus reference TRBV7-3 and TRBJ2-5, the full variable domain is GAGVSQTPSNKVTEKGKYVELRCDPISGHTALYWYRQSLGQGPEFLIYFQGTGAADDSGLPNDRFFAVRPEGSVSTLKIQRTERGDSAVYLCASSLTSGGQETQYFGPGTRLLVL.

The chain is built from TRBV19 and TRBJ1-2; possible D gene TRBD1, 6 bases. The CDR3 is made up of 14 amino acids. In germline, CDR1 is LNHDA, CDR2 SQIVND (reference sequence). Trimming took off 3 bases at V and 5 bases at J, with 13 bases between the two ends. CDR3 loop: CASSINREVYGYTF. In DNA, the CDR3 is TGTGCCAGTAGTATTAACAGGGAAGTGTATGGCTACACCTTC.

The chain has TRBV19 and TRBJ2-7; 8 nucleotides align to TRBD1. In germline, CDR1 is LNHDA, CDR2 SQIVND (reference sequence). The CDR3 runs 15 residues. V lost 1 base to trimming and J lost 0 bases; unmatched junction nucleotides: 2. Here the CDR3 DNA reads TGTGCCAGTAGTATAGGGCAGGGGGCCTCCTACGAGCAGTACTTC. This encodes CASSIGQGASYEQYF.

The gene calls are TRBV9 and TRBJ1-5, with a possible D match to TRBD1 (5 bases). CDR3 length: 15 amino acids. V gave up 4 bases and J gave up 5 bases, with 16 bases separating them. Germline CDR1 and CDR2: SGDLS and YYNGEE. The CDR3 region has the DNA TGTGCCAGCAGCCCCCGGGGGGAAGGCCATCAGCCCCAGCATTTT. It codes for CASSPRGEGHQPQHF.

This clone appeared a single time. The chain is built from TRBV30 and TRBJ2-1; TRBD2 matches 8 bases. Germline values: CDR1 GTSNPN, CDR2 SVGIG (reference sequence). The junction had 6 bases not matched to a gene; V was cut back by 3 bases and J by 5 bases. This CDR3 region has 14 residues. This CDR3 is CAWSGGLGHNEQFF. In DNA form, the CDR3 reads TGTGCCTGGAGCGGGGGACTAGGCCACAATGAGCAGTTCTTC.

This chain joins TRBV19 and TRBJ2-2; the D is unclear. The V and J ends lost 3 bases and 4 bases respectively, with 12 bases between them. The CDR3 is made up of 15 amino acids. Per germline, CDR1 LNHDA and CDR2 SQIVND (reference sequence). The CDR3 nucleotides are TGTGCCAGTAGTATTCGGCTAGTCCCCACCGGGGAGCTGTTTTTT. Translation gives CASSIRLVPTGELFF.

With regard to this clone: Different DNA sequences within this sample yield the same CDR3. The CDR3 DNA follows: TGTGCCAGCAGCCCGGAGACAGGGCACTATGGCTACACCTTC. Translation gives CASSPETGHYGYTF. This chain links TRBV9 with TRBJ1-2, with 7 bases aligning to TRBD1. Per the germline V gene, CDR1 is SGDLS and CDR2 is YYNGEE. V was pared by 4 bases and J by 3 bases, with 6 bases of the junction left unmatched. This CDR3 has 14 residues.

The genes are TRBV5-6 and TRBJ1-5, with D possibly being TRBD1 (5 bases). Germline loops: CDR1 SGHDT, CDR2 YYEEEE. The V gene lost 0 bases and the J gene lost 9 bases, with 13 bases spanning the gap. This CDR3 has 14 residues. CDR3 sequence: CASSLGMTQGPQHF. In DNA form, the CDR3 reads TGTGCCAGCAGCTTGGGGATGACCCAGGGGCCCCAGCATTTT.

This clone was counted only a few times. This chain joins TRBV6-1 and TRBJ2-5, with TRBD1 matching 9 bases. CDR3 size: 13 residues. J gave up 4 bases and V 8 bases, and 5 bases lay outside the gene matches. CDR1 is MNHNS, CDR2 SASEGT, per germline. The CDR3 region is CASWGTGLETQYF. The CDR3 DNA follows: TGTGCCAGCTGGGGGACAGGGTTAGAGACCCAGTACTTC.

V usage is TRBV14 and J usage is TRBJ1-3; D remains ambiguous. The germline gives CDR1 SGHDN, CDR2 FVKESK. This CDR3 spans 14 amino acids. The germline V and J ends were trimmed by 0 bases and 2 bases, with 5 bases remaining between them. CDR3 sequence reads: CASSQDRAGNTIYF. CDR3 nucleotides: TGTGCCAGCAGCCAAGATAGAGCTGGAAACACCATATATTTT.

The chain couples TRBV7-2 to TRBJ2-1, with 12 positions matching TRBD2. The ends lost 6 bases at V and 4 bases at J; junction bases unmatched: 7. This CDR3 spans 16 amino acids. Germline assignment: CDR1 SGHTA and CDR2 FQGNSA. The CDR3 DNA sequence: TGTGCCAGCAGATCCACTAGCGGGGGGTCGTACAATGAGCAGTTCTTC. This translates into CASRSTSGGSYNEQFF.

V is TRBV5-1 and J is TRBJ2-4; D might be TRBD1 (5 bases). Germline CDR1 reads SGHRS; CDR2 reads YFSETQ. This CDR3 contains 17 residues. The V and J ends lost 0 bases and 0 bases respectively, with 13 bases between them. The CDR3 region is CASSLAIDSLAKNIQYF. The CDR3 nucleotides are TGCGCCAGCAGCTTGGCGATTGACAGCTTAGCCAAAAACATTCAGTACTTC.

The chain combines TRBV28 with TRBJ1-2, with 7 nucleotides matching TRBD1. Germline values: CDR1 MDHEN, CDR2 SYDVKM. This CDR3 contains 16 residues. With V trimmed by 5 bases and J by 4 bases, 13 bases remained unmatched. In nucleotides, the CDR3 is TGTGCCAGCAGTCGGGCGGACAGGTTCCTTTTCTATGGCTACACCTTC. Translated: CASSRADRFLFYGYTF.

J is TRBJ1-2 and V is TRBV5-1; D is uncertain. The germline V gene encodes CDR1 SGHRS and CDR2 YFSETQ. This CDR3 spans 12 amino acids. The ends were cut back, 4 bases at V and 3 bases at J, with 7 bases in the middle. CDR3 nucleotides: TGCGCCAGCAGCCCGGTGGACTATGGCTACACCTTC. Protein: CASSPVDYGYTF.

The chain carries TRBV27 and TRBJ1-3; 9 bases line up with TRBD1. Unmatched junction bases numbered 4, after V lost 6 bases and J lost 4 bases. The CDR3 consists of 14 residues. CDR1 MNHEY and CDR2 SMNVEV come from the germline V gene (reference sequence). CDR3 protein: CASRRGTGGNTIYF. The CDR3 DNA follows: TGTGCCAGCAGGAGAGGGACAGGGGGAAACACCATATATTTT.